The sequence of this T cell receptor beta chain was determined in a study of naive and memory T cell subsets. The study's findings and limits: TCR transcript changes with activation or differentiation may affect this RNA method.

Four PCR rounds used nested alpha and beta constant region primers plus the SP2 primer. TCRdb ran MiXCR on the UMI-ligation and nested PCR reads and lists one entry per CDR3 protein. The sample comprises around 31,000 distinct CDR3 sequences, approximately 6.7% of which are singletons, and 2.5% to 3.5% rests with the top ten. Trimming took 0 bases from V and 0 from J, leaving 5 bases between them. The CDR3 has 14 amino acids. Germline V gene data show CDR1 as SEHNR and CDR2 as FQNEAQ (reference sequence). As regards this clonotype: Its antigen remains unidentified.

Stated treatment: skin biopsy from PPD injection site in Mantoux-positive individual. The library had UMIs added by 3' ligation of an oligonucleotide to TCR cDNA. This material consisted of skin, taken from a tuberculin skin test site. The J gene is TRBJ1-1, the V gene TRBV7-9; D unresolved. The clonotype originates from an adult in good health. CDR3 residues: CASSLAAVNTEAFF. CDR3 DNA sequence: TGTGCCAGCAGCTTAGCGGCAGTGAACACTGAAGCTTTCTTT.